This record concerns one T cell receptor (beta chain) sequence. This clone's antigen is unknown. Base qualities are not provided; no much larger clone lies one nucleotide away. From its cysteine to its phenylalanine, the CDR3 spans 15 amino acids. Only CDR3 DNA remains: 45 bases, in frame from the first base. From a lookup of the germline V gene (reference sequence), CDR1 and CDR2 are LNHDA and SQIVND. The V and J ends are trimmed by 5 bases and 8 bases, leaving 19 bases between them. The sample is drawn from a study of blood T cell repertoires in COVID-19 (dated by TCRdb to 2018 to 2021). Regarding the study in general: Samples from collaborators originated in the United States, Italy and Spain and spanned both the acute and convalescent phases of COVID-19. The prospective study material was composed of cDNA or gDNA derived from T cells, B-cell-depleted T cells, or PBMCs. The dataset comprised deeply sampled blood TCRbeta repertoires from subjects exposed to, actively infected with, or recovered from COVID-19. The repertoires were released in a freely available public database intended as a resource for research on the immune response to SARS-CoV-2. Samples came from the ongoing ImmuneRACE study (first 160 participants) plus 1,254 subjects from 6 global collaborators. The sample metadata nearly always contained a de-identified subject ID, COVID-19 status, age in years and sex. Where available, HLA class I and class II types were obtained from metadata supplied by the sample provider rather than from assay-based typing. Broad study findings and their caveats: The amount of clinical and demographic metadata varied by source and participant and was provided uncurated.

The immunoSEQ Assay, a bias-controlled multiplex PCR, was used to amplify TCRbeta CDR3 regions from genomic DNA. The original methods were these. The number of nucleated cells in each sample was estimated from the amplification of reference gene primers within the assay. Sequence reads were collapsed and filtered to measure the absolute abundance of every unique TCRbeta CDR3 rearrangement. Productive Simpson clonality was computed per sample as the square root of Simpson's diversity index over productive rearrangements. TCRdb took over this immuneACCESS table, retaining in-frame rearrangements with V and J assigned. Such tables are incomplete; in checked studies, under half of the missing clones stem from an unresolved V gene, and the remainder is unexplained. V, J and clone size are those of that table, while D and trimming were read from the DNA. The sample table records 200,000 to 300,000 clones; around 82% of these occur just once. The top ten clonotypes cover about 3.8% of the sample.

Participants in the prospective study were enrolled through a virtual design, were aged about 18 to 89 years, and lived in 24 United States geographic areas. To assign participants to cohorts, the prospective study relied on clinical history that participants themselves reported in a screening survey and a study questionnaire. Exposed participants had been in contact with someone with a PCR-confirmed or clinician-diagnosed COVID-19 case within 2 weeks of study entry. Mobile phlebotomists in the prospective study collected whole blood, serum and a nasopharyngeal or oropharyngeal swab from every participant. Prospective study participants could optionally give additional blood draws and questionnaires over an approximately two-month period. Before DNA extraction, prospective study blood samples were shipped either frozen or at room temperature.

Sequences were obtained from PBMCs or T cells enriched from blood (not recorded which). The V and J segments used are TRBV19 and TRBJ2-1; the D segment could be TRBD2, given 6 matching bases. The TCR comes from a woman in her thirties or forties who had been exposed to COVID-19. The DNA reads as follows: TGTGCCAGTAGTGCGACTAGTCGGGCTACGGATGAGCAGTTCTTC. This sequence encodes CASSATSRATDEQFF.